Detailed here is one TCR beta chain. The antigen is undetermined. The J segment lost 1 base and the V segment lost 0 bases, leaving 0 bases of the junction unmatched. CDR1 and CDR2 from the germline V gene are SGHVS and FQNEAQ. The CDR3 length is 16 residues. These data are taken from a study of shared clonotypes between healthy human individuals. For the study at large: Those who served as donors were two women and a few men between the ages of 18 and 49.

The investigators split CD4+ cells into a CD45RA+ naive subset and a CD45RA-negative memory subset. General study points: Between a handful of donors, naive CD4 clonotypes were shared at a level of about 5.3%.

Sequencing was at deep level. Produced via immunoSEQ multiplex PCR; TCRdb's table is partial and in-frame only. The data contain some 2,100,000 clones, more than 90% of them singletons. The chain uses TRBV7-8 and TRBJ2-2; 9 bases match TRBD1. This clonotype was sampled from a man younger than 35 in good health. Sequencing input: naive CD4+ T cells sorted from blood. Subset given: CD45RA+ positively selected. In DNA form, the CDR3 reads TGTGCCAGCAGCTTAGCGACAGGGGGGAACACCGGGGAGCTGTTTTTT. Its protein is CASSLATGGNTGELFF.